The clone carrying this T cell receptor beta chain was picked up a small number of times. As yet, its antigen is unknown. This CDR3 is built from 17 residues. Germline V lookup: CDR1 LNHNV, CDR2 YYDKDF (reference sequence). Trimming took off 2 bases at V and 2 bases at J, with 16 bases between the two ends. These data are taken from a study of beta chain features in type 1 diabetes. Study-level findings and limits: Moderately but significantly shorter TCRB CDR3s were found in Type 1 diabetes patients in all four CD4+ subsets.

As every portion of the isolated RNA was reverse transcribed, the sequencing read expressed TCRB transcripts. Libraries were prepared by immunoSEQ multiplex PCR; TCRdb keeps only in-frame clonotypes and omits some of them. The data show about 140,000 clones, 13% seen once. The chain recombines TRBV15 with TRBJ1-5; D is possibly TRBD1 (5 bases). The sample was central memory CD4+ T cells from blood. The sequence derives from a man between 18 and 35 years old with type 1 diabetes. CDR3 sequence: CATSRPGAGLGNQPQHF. CDR3 in DNA: TGTGCCACCAGCAGACCCGGGGCAGGGCTGGGCAATCAGCCCCAGCATTTT.